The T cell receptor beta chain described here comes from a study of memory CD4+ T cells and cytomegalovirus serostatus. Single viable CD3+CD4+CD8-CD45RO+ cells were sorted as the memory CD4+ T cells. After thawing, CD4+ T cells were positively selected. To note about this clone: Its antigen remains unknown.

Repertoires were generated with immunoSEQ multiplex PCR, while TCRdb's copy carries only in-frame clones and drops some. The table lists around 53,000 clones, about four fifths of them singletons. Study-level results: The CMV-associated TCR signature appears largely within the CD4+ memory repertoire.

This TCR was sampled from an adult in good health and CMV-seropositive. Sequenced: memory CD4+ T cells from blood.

Written as DNA, the CDR3 is TGTGCCAGCAGCTCCTTAAGCGGTCACCAGACCCAGTACTTC. The encoded protein is CASSSLSGHQTQYF. The V gene is TRBV4-2, the J gene TRBJ2-5; perhaps TRBD2 as D (5 bases). This CDR3 has 14 amino acids. Trimming shortened V by 5 bases and J by 6 bases, and 16 bases separated the two germline ends. Germline V CDR1 and CDR2: LGHNA, YNFKEQ.